This T cell receptor (beta chain) originates from a study of cytomegalovirus exposure and HLA in healthy donors. Study observations and caveats: The majority of TCR sequences were rare, yet some public TCRs appeared in many donors. Earlier findings revealed that most TCR beta V segments proved productive either about 87% or about 30% of the time.

60 Vbeta and 13 Jbeta primers were used in PCR. Method: immunoSEQ multiplex PCR; TCRdb's copy keeps in-frame clones and lacks some. This table holds some 110,000 clones. A note on this clone: Its specificity is unknown.

Trimming cost V 2 bases and J 1 base, with 12 bases left between them. CDR1 is MNHNY, CDR2 SVGAGI, per germline (reference sequence). The CDR3 is 15 residues long. Likely unrecorded immune exposures existed in these nominally healthy donors. The sample comprised PBMCs. This receptor was obtained from a man between 40 and 49 years old in good health and CMV-seronegative. The V call is TRBV6-6, the J call TRBJ2-7; the D is unclear. The CDR3, as DNA: TGTGCCAGCAGTTACCGGCTAACCGGGTCCTACGAGCAGTACTTC. As protein: CASSYRLTGSYEQYF.